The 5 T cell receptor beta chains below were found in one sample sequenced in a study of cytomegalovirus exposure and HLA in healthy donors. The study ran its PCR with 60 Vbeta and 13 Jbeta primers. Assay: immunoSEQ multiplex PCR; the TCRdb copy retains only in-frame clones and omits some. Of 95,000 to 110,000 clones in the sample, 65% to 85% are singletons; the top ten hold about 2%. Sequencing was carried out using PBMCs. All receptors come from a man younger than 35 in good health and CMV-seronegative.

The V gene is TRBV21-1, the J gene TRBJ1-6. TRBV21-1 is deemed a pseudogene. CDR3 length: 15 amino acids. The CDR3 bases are TGTGCCAGCAGCAAAGGGGGGGGGTATAATTCACCCCTCCACTTT. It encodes CASSKGGGYNSPLHF.

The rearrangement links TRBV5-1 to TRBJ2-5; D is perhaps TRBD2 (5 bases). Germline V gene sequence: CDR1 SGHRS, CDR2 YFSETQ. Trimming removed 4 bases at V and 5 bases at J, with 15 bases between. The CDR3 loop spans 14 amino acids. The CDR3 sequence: CASSQTSSVETQYF. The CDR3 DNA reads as TGCGCCAGCAGCCAAACTAGTAGCGTGGAGACCCAGTACTTC. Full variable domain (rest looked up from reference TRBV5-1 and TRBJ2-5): KAGVTQTPRYLIKTRGQQVTLSCSPISGHRSVSWYQQTPGQGLQFLFEYFSETQRNKGNFPGRFSGRQFSNSRSEMNVSTLELGDSALYLCASSQTSSVETQYFGPGTRLLVL.

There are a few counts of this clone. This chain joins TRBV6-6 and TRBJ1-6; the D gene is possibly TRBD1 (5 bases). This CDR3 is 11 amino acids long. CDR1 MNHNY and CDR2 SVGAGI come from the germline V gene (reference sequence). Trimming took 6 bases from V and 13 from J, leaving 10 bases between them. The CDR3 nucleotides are TGTGCCAGCAGACAGGCGGCTCCCCTCCACTTT. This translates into CASRQAAPLHF.

The DNA for the CDR3 is TGCGCCAGCAGCCGGGAAGGCCTCTCCTACAATGAGCAGTTCTTC. It translates to CASSREGLSYNEQFF. The chain combines TRBV5-1 with TRBJ2-1; D possibly corresponds to TRBD2 (5 bases). CDR1 SGHRS and CDR2 YFSETQ come from the germline V gene. The CDR3 spans 15 residues. V lost 4 bases and J 0 bases, leaving 11 bases between the germline ends.

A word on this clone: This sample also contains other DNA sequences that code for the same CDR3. This CDR3 is CASSLAGTNGYTF. The CDR3 DNA sequence: TGTGCCAGCTCTCTAGCTGGTACAAATGGCTACACCTTC. This sequence joins TRBV18 and TRBJ1-2; D is uncertain. The CDR3 runs 13 residues. V was pared by 6 bases and J by 6 bases, with 14 bases between. Germline CDR1 reads KGHSH; CDR2 reads LQKENI.